The clone carrying this T cell receptor (beta chain) was picked up a small number of times. Its antigen is still unknown. The junction had 10 bases not matched to a gene; V was cut back by 5 bases and J by 2 bases. Germline CDR1 and CDR2: SEHNR and FQNEAQ (reference sequence). The CDR3 is 16 residues long. The sample originates from a study of cytomegalovirus exposure and HLA in healthy donors. Findings and caveats of the study: Usually a TCR sequence was rare, but some public TCRs were found in many donors.

Use of 60 Vbeta and 13 Jbeta primers characterized the PCR. Method: immunoSEQ multiplex PCR; TCRdb's copy keeps in-frame clones and lacks some. The sample holds fewer than 150,000 clones, roughly 79% seen once. The sample consisted of PBMCs. The sequence was obtained from a man aged 30-40 years in good health and CMV-seronegative. The chain joins TRBV7-9 to TRBJ2-5; 8 bases are a match to TRBD1. This CDR3 is CASSQPYRGSQETQYF. In DNA, the CDR3 is TGTGCCAGCAGCCAACCTTACAGGGGGAGTCAAGAGACCCAGTACTTC.